The 6 T cell receptor beta chains reported below all come from one sample, sequenced in a study of cytomegalovirus exposure and HLA in healthy donors. Both 60 Vbeta primers and 13 Jbeta primers went into the PCR. Clones were read by immunoSEQ multiplex PCR, and TCRdb kept only the in-frame ones, dropping some. The sample consists of 200,000 to 250,000 clones, roughly 81% of them appearing once. Sequenced sample: PBMCs. These receptors all stem from a girl between 2 and 10 years old in good health and CMV-seronegative.

The genes are TRBV27 and TRBJ2-3; 7 bases agree with TRBD2. The V gene's germline CDR1 is MNHEY and CDR2 SMNVEV (reference sequence). Losses at the gene ends were 4 bases for V and 3 bases for J; bases not matched to a gene: 10. The CDR3 spans 16 residues. Here the CDR3 DNA reads TGTGCCAGCAGTTGGGCGGGGGAGGTAGGGACAGATACGCAGTATTTT. It is translated as CASSWAGEVGTDTQYF.

The chain employs TRBV5-1 and TRBJ2-7; 9 positions match TRBD2. V lost 5 bases, J lost 3 bases, and 3 bases stayed unmatched. Germline V lookup: CDR1 SGHRS, CDR2 YFSETQ. The CDR3 extends over 13 amino acids. CDR3 DNA sequence: TGCGCCAGCAGGCCGACTAGCGGCTACGAGCAGTACTTC. This translates into CASRPTSGYEQYF.

The chain combines TRBV4-1 with TRBJ2-2; perhaps TRBD2 as D (6 bases). Trimming took off 1 base at V and 1 base at J, with 25 bases between the two ends. Germline loops: CDR1 MGHRA, CDR2 YSYEKL. There are 21 residues in the CDR3. The CDR3 loop is CASSQARTQRTTLQNTGELFF. The CDR3 region has the DNA TGCGCCAGCAGCCAAGCCCGAACACAACGGACTACCCTACAGAACACCGGGGAGCTGTTTTTT.

This chain uses TRBV2 with TRBJ1-6, with D possibly matching TRBD1 (5 bases). The CDR3 extends over 15 amino acids. Looked up from germline, CDR1 is SNHLY and CDR2 is FYNNEI. V lost 3 bases to trimming and J lost 4 bases, with 10 bases between them. CDR3 residues: CASSDSGNYNSPLHF. Written as DNA, the CDR3 is TGTGCCAGCAGTGATTCAGGGAATTATAATTCACCCCTCCACTTT.

In this sample, this clone turned up a few times. In DNA form, the CDR3 reads TGTGCCAGCAGTTACGCGGGAGTAAACACAGATACGCAGTATTTT. It specifies CASSYAGVNTDTQYF. This chain uses TRBV6-5 with TRBJ2-3; 7 nucleotides line up with TRBD2. The CDR3 is made up of 15 amino acids. Trimming cost V 2 bases and J 2 bases; bases outside gene matches: 4. Per germline, CDR1 MNHEY and CDR2 SVGAGI.

The V and J genes are TRBV18 and TRBJ1-5, with TRBD1 as a possible D gene (5 bases). V lost 3 bases to trimming and J lost 3 bases, with 6 bases between them. Per germline, CDR1 KGHSH and CDR2 LQKENI. The CDR3 has 13 residues. CDR3 sequence: CASSPGLNQPQHF. DNA of the CDR3: TGTGCCAGCTCACCGGGGCTCAATCAGCCCCAGCATTTT.